This entry lists 21 T cell receptor beta chains sequenced from one sample in a study of response to subunit inactivated influenza vaccine. Using its own MiXCR run on the RT-PCR reads, TCRdb lists one record per CDR3 protein. The sample consists of 650,000 to 700,000 distinct CDR3 sequences, 15% to 18% of them appearing once. The specimen comprised PBMCs from blood, sampled 12 days after vaccination. The receptors stem from a man aged 50 or older who received an inactivated influenza vaccine.

V and J are TRBV5-1 and TRBJ1-2; D is unresolved. The CDR3 has 13 amino acids. Germline CDR1 and CDR2: SGHRS and YFSETQ. Trimming stripped 0 bases from V and 4 bases from J, with 7 bases between. The CDR3 here is CASSLEARYGYTF. CDR3 in DNA: TGCGCCAGCAGCTTGGAGGCACGCTATGGCTACACCTTC.

V usage is TRBV29-1 and J usage is TRBJ2-5; either TRBD1 or TRBD2 may supply D (5 bases each). This CDR3 has 12 amino acids. CDR1 and CDR2 from the germline V gene are SQVTM and ANQGSEA. V shed 7 bases and J shed 3 bases, with 12 bases lying between them. The CDR3 DNA follows: TGCAGCGCACGGGACGGGAAAGAGACCCAGTACTTC. It specifies CSARDGKETQYF.

This rearrangement joins TRBV7-9 to TRBJ2-1; the match to TRBD2 covers 7 bases. Germline CDR1 reads SEHNR; CDR2 reads FQNEAQ (reference sequence). J lost 5 bases, V lost 8 bases, and 6 bases had no gene match. The CDR3 is 13 residues long. The CDR3 here is CASLRERNNEQFF. Written as DNA, the CDR3 is TGTGCCAGCTTGCGGGAGCGGAACAATGAGCAGTTCTTC.

Only a few counts were recorded for this clonotype. This rearrangement joins TRBV11-2 to TRBJ1-2, with TRBD1 as a possible D gene (5 bases). Germline CDR1 reads SGHAT; CDR2 reads FQNNGV. The CDR3 contains 13 residues. V was cut by 2 bases and J by 7 bases, with 11 bases left in between. The DNA of the CDR3 is TGTGCCAGCAGCTTACGAGGGGAGTTTGGCTACACCTTC. Translation: CASSLRGEFGYTF.

V is TRBV20-1 and J is TRBJ2-5, with TRBD2 matching 13 bases. The CDR3 runs to 13 residues. Germline V CDR1 and CDR2: DFQATT, SNEGSKA (reference sequence). The J segment lost 5 bases and the V segment lost 6 bases, leaving 3 bases of the junction unmatched. The CDR3 loop is CSAGLAGLETQYF. CDR3 nucleotide sequence: TGCAGTGCGGGACTAGCGGGGTTGGAGACCCAGTACTTC.

This clonotype came up a few times. This chain links TRBV9 with TRBJ2-7; TRBD2 might be the D (7 bases). CDR1 is SGDLS and CDR2 is YYNGEE in the germline V gene. V was shortened by 0 bases and J by 2 bases, with 12 bases between the two germline ends. The CDR3 is 15 residues long. CDR3 nucleotide sequence: TGTGCCAGCAGCGTAGACACAGGGAGGGCCTACGAGCAGTACTTC. It codes for CASSVDTGRAYEQYF.

The chain carries TRBV30 and TRBJ2-2, with D possibly being TRBD1 or TRBD2 (5 bases each). V was shortened by 0 bases and J by 3 bases, with 14 bases between the two germline ends. This CDR3 is built from 16 residues. Looked up from germline, CDR1 is GTSNPN and CDR2 is SVGIG (reference sequence). The CDR3 is CAWSVFIEGHTGELFF. For the CDR3, the DNA is TGTGCCTGGAGTGTATTTATTGAGGGGCACACCGGGGAGCTGTTTTTT.

The rearrangement links TRBV6-2 or TRBV6-3 to TRBJ2-7, with a weak D call TRBD1 (6 bases). Germline values: CDR1 MNHEY, CDR2 SVGEGT. Trimming shortened V by 7 bases and J by 0 bases, and 19 bases separated the two germline ends. This CDR3 has 16 residues. The CDR3 protein is CASTRQGPTSSYEQYF. The CDR3 coding sequence is TGTGCCAGCACCCGGCAGGGGCCGACCAGCTCCTACGAGCAGTACTTC.

This clonotype was seen more than once but under ten times. This sequence joins TRBV24-1 and TRBJ1-5, with TRBD1 matching 8 bases. The CDR3 length is 16 residues. Germline V gene data show CDR1 as KGHDR and CDR2 as SFDVKD. The V segment lost 4 bases and the J segment 3 bases; nucleotides outside the gene matches: 7. For the CDR3, the DNA is TGTGCCACCAGTGACCCCCAGGGGGCCCCCAATCAGCCCCAGCATTTT. It specifies CATSDPQGAPNQPQHF.

In its sample, this clonotype was seen a few times. This sequence joins TRBV12-3 or TRBV12-4 and TRBJ2-3; 13 bases align to TRBD2. Trimming cost V 4 bases and J 5 bases; bases outside gene matches: 3. The CDR3 length is 15 residues. CDR3 residues: CASSSRTSGRDTQYF. As DNA, the CDR3 is TGTGCCAGCAGTTCCCGGACTAGCGGGAGAGATACGCAGTATTTT.

This chain links TRBV3-1 with TRBJ2-1; D possibly corresponds to TRBD2 (7 bases). The CDR3 consists of 14 residues. V was shortened by 4 bases and J by 3 bases, with 10 bases between the two germline ends. The germline CDR1 and CDR2 sequences are LGHDT and YNNKEL (reference sequence). DNA for the CDR3: TGTGCCAGCAGCCGGGGGGGCTTCTACAATGAGCAGTTCTTC. Protein sequence: CASSRGGFYNEQFF.

The V call is TRBV5-8, the J call TRBJ1-5; D perhaps matches TRBD1 (5 bases). Trimming took off 4 bases at V and 0 bases at J, with 14 bases between the two ends. CDR3 length equals 16 residues. Germline CDR1 reads SGHTS; CDR2 reads YDEGEE. CDR3 protein: CASSPRQLSSNQPQHF. CDR3 DNA: TGTGCCAGCAGCCCGCGACAGCTTAGTAGCAATCAGCCCCAGCATTTT.

V is TRBV20-1 and J is TRBJ1-6; TRBD1 matches 9 bases. V lost 0 bases, J lost 11 bases, and 8 bases stayed unmatched. The CDR3 is 15 residues long. Germline loops: CDR1 DFQATT, CDR2 SNEGSKA (reference sequence). CDR3 amino acids: CSARDIYRGHPPLHF. CDR3 nucleotides: TGCAGTGCTAGAGATATTTACAGGGGGCATCCACCCCTCCACTTT.

This clonotype was observed a handful of times. Relative to the germline gene, one junction end is altered; a read error may explain this. The CDR3 loop reads CASSKEDSPSFNEQFF. DNA for the CDR3: TGCGCCAGCAGCAAAGAGGACTCCCCCTCCTTCAATGAGCAGTTCTTC. The chain employs TRBV4-1 and TRBJ2-1, with a possible D match to TRBD2 (5 bases). Looked up from germline, CDR1 is MGHRA and CDR2 is YSYEKL. The CDR3 has 16 amino acids.

This clonotype has a count of ten or more. The chain uses TRBV12-3 or TRBV12-4 and TRBJ1-2; TRBD1 aligns across 9 bases. The CDR3 has 12 amino acids. The J segment lost 7 bases and the V segment lost 8 bases, leaving 5 bases of the junction unmatched. CDR3 amino acids: CASLTGGRGYTF. For the CDR3, the DNA is TGTGCCAGCCTCACAGGGGGCCGTGGCTACACCTTC.

This clonotype was seen a few times. The rearrangement joins TRBV20-1 to TRBJ2-5, with 8 nucleotides matching TRBD2. Germline CDR1 reads DFQATT; CDR2 reads SNEGSKA (reference sequence). Unmatched junction bases numbered 12, after V lost 4 bases and J lost 5 bases. This CDR3 region has 15 residues. In DNA form, the CDR3 reads TGCAGTGCTATCCCCGTGACTAGCGCCGGGGAGACCCAGTACTTC. As protein: CSAIPVTSAGETQYF.

The gene calls are TRBV3-1 and TRBJ2-5; D is unclear. The CDR3 is 14 residues long. V lost 0 bases, J lost 5 bases, and 10 bases lay in between. The germline V gene has CDR1 LGHDT and CDR2 YNNKEL (reference sequence). The CDR3 spells CASSQERLGETQYF. CDR3 sequence (DNA): TGTGCCAGCAGCCAAGAAAGGCTAGGGGAGACCCAGTACTTC.

This clonotype has just a few counts. This chain links TRBV4-1 with TRBJ2-3; weak D call: TRBD2 (5 bases). CDR1 is MGHRA, CDR2 YSYEKL, per germline. The CDR3 spans 17 residues. V was cut by 0 bases and J by 3 bases, with 16 bases left in between. The CDR3 region has the DNA TGCGCCAGCAGCCAAGATGGAGGCCGCTTGGGGACAGATACGCAGTATTTT. It specifies CASSQDGGRLGTDTQYF.

The chain links TRBV7-8 to TRBJ2-1; the D gene is possibly TRBD2 (7 bases). Between the trimmed V and J ends, which lost 3 bases and 0 bases, there was a span of 15 bases. This CDR3 spans 17 amino acids. Germline loops: CDR1 SGHVS, CDR2 FQNEAQ. CDR3 bases: TGTGCCAGCAGCTTTTGGGGGGGCAGGGGCTCCTACAATGAGCAGTTCTTC. Translating it yields CASSFWGGRGSYNEQFF.

The chain couples TRBV4-3 to TRBJ2-7; 8 bases are shared with TRBD1. The V and J ends lost 1 base and 2 bases, in that order; junction bases with no gene match: 13. CDR1 and CDR2 from the germline V gene are LGHNA and YSLEER. The CDR3 sequence is 18 residues long. CDR3 DNA sequence: TGCGCCAGCAGCCAAGCAGTTCCAGGGGGCAGTTTTCCCTACGAGCAGTACTTC. Amino acids: CASSQAVPGGSFPYEQYF.

This clonotype showed up just a few times. The V call is TRBV5-1, the J call TRBJ2-5; D may be TRBD1 (6 bases). This CDR3 region has 15 residues. Germline V lookup: CDR1 SGHRS, CDR2 YFSETQ. The germline V and J ends were trimmed by 2 bases and 2 bases, with 13 bases remaining between them. The CDR3 nucleotides are TGCGCCAGCAGCTTCGGGACACGCCGTCAAGAGACCCAGTACTTC. Translation: CASSFGTRRQETQYF.